Shown below are 5 T cell receptor beta chains from a single sample sequenced in a study of beta chain features in type 1 diabetes. The antigens for these receptors are not known. Study outcomes and limitations: Shortening of TCRB CDR3s, moderate but significant, appeared in all four CD4+ subsets of Type 1 diabetes patients.

The whole isolated RNA underwent reverse transcription, so sequencing captured expressed TCRB transcripts. Sequencing was performed with immunoSEQ multiplex PCR; in TCRdb, only in-frame clones are kept and a portion is missing. The table includes 300,000 to 350,000 clones, roughly a tenth detected once. What was sequenced was central memory CD4+ T cells from blood. These receptors all stem from a man aged 25 to 40 with type 1 diabetes.

This clone was counted a few times. The sample contains more than one DNA sequence encoding this CDR3. V usage is TRBV10-1 and J usage is TRBJ2-5; 8 positions agree with TRBD2. The CDR3 has 13 amino acids. Looked up from germline, CDR1 is WNHNN and CDR2 is SYGVQD (reference sequence). The V gene end was trimmed by 6 bases and the J gene end by 4 bases; junction bases not matched to a gene: 4. The chain's CDR3 is CASSLTSGETQYF. DNA for the CDR3: TGCGCCAGCAGCCTAACTAGCGGAGAGACCCAGTACTTC.

The chain employs TRBV29-1 and TRBJ2-2, with D perhaps TRBD2 (6 bases). Germline loops: CDR1 SQVTM, CDR2 ANQGSEA. The germline V and J ends were trimmed by 7 bases and 5 bases, with 14 bases remaining between them. The length of the CDR3 is 13 residues. The CDR3 sequence: CSAKGRGTGELFF. The CDR3 nucleotides are TGCAGCGCCAAGGGACGGGGGACCGGGGAGCTGTTTTTT.

The chain carries TRBV7-2 and TRBJ2-3, with TRBD2 as a possible D gene (6 bases). V gave up 2 bases and J gave up 2 bases, with 11 bases separating them. The CDR3 is 15 amino acids. The germline CDR1 and CDR2 sequences are SGHTA and FQGNSA. CDR3 loop: CASSLTGEFTDTQYF. The CDR3 DNA reads as TGTGCCAGCAGCTTAACGGGGGAATTCACAGATACGCAGTATTTT.

This clone was recorded many times. The chain uses TRBV27 and TRBJ1-2; the D gene is possibly TRBD1 (5 bases). Trimming took 4 bases from V and 0 from J, leaving 12 bases between them. The CDR3 length is 15 residues. Germline-derived CDR1 and CDR2 are MNHEY and SMNVEV (reference sequence). The DNA for the CDR3 is TGTGCCAGCAGTTCCAGGGCTTTAGCTAACTATGGCTACACCTTC. Translation gives CASSSRALANYGYTF.

The chain combines TRBV7-8 with TRBJ2-1, with D perhaps TRBD1 or TRBD2 (5 bases each). V shed 2 bases and J shed 10 bases, with 9 bases lying between them. This CDR3 comprises 12 residues. CDR1 is SGHVS, CDR2 FQNEAQ, per germline. For the CDR3, the DNA is TGTGCCAGCAGCTTACCAGGGAGAGAGCAGTTCTTC. Translating it yields CASSLPGREQFF.